This T cell receptor (beta chain) emerged from a study of T cell repertoires in cytomegalovirus infection. On the study more broadly: A matching HLA type, together with CMV infection, was signaled by public TCR beta signatures.

Whole-study results and caveats: CMV-specific TCR beta clonotypes restricted by HLA-C dominated the ex vivo response.

Via MiXCR, TCRdb re-called the reads, giving one row per CDR3 protein. The sample includes hundreds of thousands of distinct CDR3 sequences, over 7.5% of them seen just once. Per germline, CDR1 SGHRS and CDR2 YFSETQ. The CDR3 covers 17 residues. Trimming removed 1 base at V and 1 base at J, with 17 bases between. The table lists this clonotype with a few counts. Its antigen is still unknown. The clonotype was recovered from a human donor in good health (CMV status not recorded). Some clones in this sample may be carry-over from other donors' samples. The sequenced material came from PBMCs. V and J are TRBV5-1 and TRBJ1-1; the D gene is possibly TRBD1 (6 bases). The CDR3 coding sequence is TGCGCCAGCAGCTTGAGCATGGGCGGCAGGGGGAACACTGAAGCTTTCTTT. Amino acid sequence: CASSLSMGGRGNTEAFF. Combining the CDR3 with reference TRBV5-1 and TRBJ1-1 gives the whole variable domain KAGVTQTPRYLIKTRGQQVTLSCSPISGHRSVSWYQQTPGQGLQFLFEYFSETQRNKGNFPGRFSGRQFSNSRSEMNVSTLELGDSALYLCASSLSMGGRGNTEAFFGQGTRLTVV.